The 6 T cell receptor beta chains below all came from one sample that was sequenced in a study of T cells after posttransplantation cyclophosphamide (dated by TCRdb to about 2016). Receptor libraries were prepared by the immunoSEQ multiplex PCR assay. What TCRdb holds here is the immuneACCESS table cut down to in-frame rearrangements. Part of the clones is not present; checked against another copy, under half of the missing clones reflect an unresolved V gene, and the others are unexplained. Here the sample lists about 6,700 clones, none seen once only. In total, the top ten clones hold 5.2% of the sample. This specimen's treatment or condition label, per the study, means: high-dose cyclophosphamide on days +3 and +4 as single-agent GVHD prophylaxis. Busulfan and fludarabine conditioning, a related or unrelated marrow graft, and cyclophosphamide on days +3 and +4 were given to PTCy patients. The sequencing here drew on PBMCs, taken after an allogeneic stem cell transplant with post-transplant cyclophosphamide. The receptors originated from a male patient aged 25-45 years who received an allogeneic stem cell transplant from an unrelated donor, was CMV-positive, and had acute and chronic GVHD. After a transplant, some T cells may be of graft donor origin.

This clone was detected many times. This chain links TRBV19 with TRBJ2-5, with 9 bases lining up with TRBD2. The germline gives CDR1 LNHDA, CDR2 SQIVND (reference sequence). V gave up 5 bases and J gave up 5 bases; unmatched junction bases: 15. The CDR3 loop spans 17 amino acids. DNA for the CDR3: TGTGCCAGTAGTCAATGGTCTGGTAGCGGGAGTAGGGAGACCCAGTACTTC. Translating it yields CASSQWSGSGSRETQYF.

This clone was counted ten times or more. The chain carries TRBV7-6 and TRBJ1-1, with TRBD1 as a possible D gene (5 bases). There are 12 residues in the CDR3. Trimming took 5 bases from V and 11 from J, leaving 15 bases between them. Germline V gives CDR1 SGHVS, CDR2 FNYEAQ. The CDR3 bases are TGTGCCAGCAGCCAAGAAGGGGCTCCGGCTTTCTTT. Its protein product is CASSQEGAPAFF.

This clone was counted at least ten times. The V and J genes are TRBV7-9 and TRBJ2-7; 8 nucleotides match TRBD1. J gave up 11 bases and V 5 bases, and 8 bases lay outside the gene matches. Germline CDR1 SEHNR, CDR2 FQNEAQ (reference sequence). The CDR3 totals 12 residues. In DNA form, the CDR3 reads TGTGCCAGCAGCAGGGACAGGCCCTTGGAGTACTTC. Residues: CASSRDRPLEYF.

By sample share, this clone is large. This chain joins TRBV7-9 and TRBJ1-4, with TRBD1 matching 7 bases. CDR1 is SEHNR and CDR2 is FQNEAQ in the germline V gene (reference sequence). Germline trimming cut 5 bases from V and 4 bases from J; bases unmatched to any gene: 7. The CDR3 loop spans 15 amino acids. The CDR3 spells CASSPGTEVNEKLFF. The CDR3 DNA is TGTGCCAGCAGCCCTGGGACAGAAGTTAATGAAAAACTGTTTTTT.

The rearrangement links TRBV6-5 to TRBJ2-4, with 8 nucleotides matching TRBD1. Looked up from germline, CDR1 is MNHEY and CDR2 is SVGAGI. After removal of 7 bases from V and 0 bases from J, the junction contained 5 bases not matched to a gene. The CDR3 extends over 15 amino acids. The CDR3, as DNA: TGTGCCAGCAAAGGACAGGGACTAGCCAAAAACATTCAGTACTTC. Residues: CASKGQGLAKNIQYF.

This clone has at least ten counts. This chain links TRBV11-3 with TRBJ1-1; D not certain. The V gene lost 5 bases and the J gene lost 1 base, with 11 bases spanning the gap. The CDR3 has 14 amino acids. Per germline, CDR1 SGHNT and CDR2 YENEEA. The CDR3 reads CASSQPTGNTEAFF. In nucleotides, the CDR3 is TGTGCCAGCAGCCAACCTACGGGGAACACTGAAGCTTTCTTT.